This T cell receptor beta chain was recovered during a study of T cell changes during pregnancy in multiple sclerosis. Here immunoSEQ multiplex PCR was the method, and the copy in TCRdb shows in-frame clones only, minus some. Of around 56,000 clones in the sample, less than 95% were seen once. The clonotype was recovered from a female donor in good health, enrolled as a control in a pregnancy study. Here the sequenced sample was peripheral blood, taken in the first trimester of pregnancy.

CDR3 protein: CASSWTGGYEQYF. Here the CDR3 DNA reads TGTGCCAGCAGCTGGACAGGGGGTTACGAGCAGTACTTC. This chain links TRBV7-4 with TRBJ2-7, with TRBD1 matching over 10 bases. CDR1 is SGHVT and CDR2 is SQSDAQ in the germline V gene. This CDR3 has 13 residues. With V trimmed by 4 bases and J by 4 bases, 1 base remained unmatched.